This T cell receptor (beta chain) was observed in a study of a mutant IDH1 vaccine in newly diagnosed glioma. TCRdb's copy holds only in-frame clones and misses some; the assay was immunoSEQ multiplex PCR. The sample lists about 54,000 clones; roughly 80% were seen once. Study-level points and caveats: Top-clonotype changes in peripheral T cells seemed unrelated to pseudoprogression.

Specified time point: week 35, safety follow-up. Doses comprised 300 ug of mutant IDH1 20-mer peptide each, plus topical imiquimod. In the case of this clone: The target antigen is unknown. The same CDR3 also results from other DNA sequences found in this sample.

This TCR derives from a woman aged 18-29 years with glioma. Here the sequenced sample was PBMCs, taken from a glioma patient whose treatment included an IDH1 peptide vaccine.

CDR3 bases: TGTGCCAGCAGTGAATCCGGCAATCAGCCCCAGCATTTT. It is translated as CASSESGNQPQHF. The chain links TRBV25-1 to TRBJ1-5, with no clear D. CDR1 and CDR2 (germline): MGHDK, SYGVNS. The CDR3 consists of 13 residues. V was trimmed by 1 base and J by 2 bases, leaving 3 bases between them.